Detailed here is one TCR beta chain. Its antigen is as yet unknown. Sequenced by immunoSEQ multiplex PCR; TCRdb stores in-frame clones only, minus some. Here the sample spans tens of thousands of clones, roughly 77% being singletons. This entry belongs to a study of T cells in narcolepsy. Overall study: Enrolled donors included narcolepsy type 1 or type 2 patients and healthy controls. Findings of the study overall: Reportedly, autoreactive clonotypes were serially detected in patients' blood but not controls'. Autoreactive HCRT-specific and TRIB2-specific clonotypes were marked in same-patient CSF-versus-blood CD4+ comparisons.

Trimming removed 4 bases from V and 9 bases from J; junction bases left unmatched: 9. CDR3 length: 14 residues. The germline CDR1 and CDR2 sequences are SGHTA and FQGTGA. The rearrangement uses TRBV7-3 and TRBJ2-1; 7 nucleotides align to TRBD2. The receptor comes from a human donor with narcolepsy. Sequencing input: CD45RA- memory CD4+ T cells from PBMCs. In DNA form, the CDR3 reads TGTGCCAGCAGCTCCCTGGGGGAGGGAGGTGAGCAGTTCTTC. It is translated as CASSSLGEGGEQFF.